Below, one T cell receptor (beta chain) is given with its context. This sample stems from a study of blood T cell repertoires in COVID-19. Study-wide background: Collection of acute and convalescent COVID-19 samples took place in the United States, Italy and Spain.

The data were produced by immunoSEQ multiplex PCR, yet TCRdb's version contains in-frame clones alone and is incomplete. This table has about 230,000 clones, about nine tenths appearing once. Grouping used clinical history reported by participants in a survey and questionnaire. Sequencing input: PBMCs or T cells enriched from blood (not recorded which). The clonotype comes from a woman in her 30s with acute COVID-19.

The CDR3 bases are TGTGCCAGCAGAAATAAAGGACTAGCGGGCTACAATGAGCAGTTCTTC. Its translation is CASRNKGLAGYNEQFF. V and J are TRBV25-1 and TRBJ2-1; TRBD2 aligns across 11 bases. V lost 6 bases, J lost 3 bases, and 7 bases stayed unmatched. The length of the CDR3 is 16 residues. Germline V gene sequence: CDR1 MGHDK, CDR2 SYGVNS.